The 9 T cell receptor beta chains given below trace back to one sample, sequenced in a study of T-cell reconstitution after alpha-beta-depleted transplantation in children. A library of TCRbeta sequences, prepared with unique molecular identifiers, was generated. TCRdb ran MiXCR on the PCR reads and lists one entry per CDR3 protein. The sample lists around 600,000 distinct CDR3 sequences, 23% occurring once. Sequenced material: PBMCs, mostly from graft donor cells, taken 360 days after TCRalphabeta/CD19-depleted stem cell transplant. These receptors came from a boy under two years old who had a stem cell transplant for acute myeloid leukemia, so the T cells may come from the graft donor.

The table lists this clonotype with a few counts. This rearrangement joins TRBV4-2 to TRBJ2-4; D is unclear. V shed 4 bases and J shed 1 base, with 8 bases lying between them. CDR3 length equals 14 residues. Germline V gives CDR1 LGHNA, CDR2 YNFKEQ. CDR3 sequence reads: CASSPGPAKNIQYF. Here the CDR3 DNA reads TGTGCCAGCAGCCCCGGGCCGGCCAAAAACATTCAGTACTTC.

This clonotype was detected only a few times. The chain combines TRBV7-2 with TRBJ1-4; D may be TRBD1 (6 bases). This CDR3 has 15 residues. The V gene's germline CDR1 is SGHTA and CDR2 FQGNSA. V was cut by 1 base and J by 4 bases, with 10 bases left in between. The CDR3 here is CASSLGGGNNEKLFF. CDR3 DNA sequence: TGTGCCAGCAGCTTAGGAGGGGGGAATAATGAAAAACTGTTTTTT.

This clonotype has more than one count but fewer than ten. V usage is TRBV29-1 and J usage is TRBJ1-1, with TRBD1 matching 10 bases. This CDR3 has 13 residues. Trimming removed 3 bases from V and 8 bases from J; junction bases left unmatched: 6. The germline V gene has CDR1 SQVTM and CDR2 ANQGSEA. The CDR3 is CSVEGRQGAEAFF. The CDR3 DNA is TGCAGCGTTGAGGGTAGACAGGGGGCGGAAGCTTTCTTT.

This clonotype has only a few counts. The CDR3 here is CASSLDLGDYEQYF. The CDR3 region has the DNA TGTGCCAGCAGTTTAGATCTGGGGGACTACGAGCAGTACTTC. The rearrangement uses TRBV12-3 or TRBV12-4 and TRBJ2-7; the D gene could be TRBD1 or TRBD2 (5 bases each). V was shortened by 1 base and J by 3 bases, with 10 bases between the two germline ends. The CDR3 extends over 14 amino acids.

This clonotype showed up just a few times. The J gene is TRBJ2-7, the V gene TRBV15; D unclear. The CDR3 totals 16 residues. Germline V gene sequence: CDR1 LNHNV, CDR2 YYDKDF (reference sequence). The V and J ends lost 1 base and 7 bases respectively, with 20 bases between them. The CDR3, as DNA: TGTGCCACCAGCAGAGGGGCGGACGCCGGAATTTTGGAGCAGTACTTC. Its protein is CATSRGADAGILEQYF.

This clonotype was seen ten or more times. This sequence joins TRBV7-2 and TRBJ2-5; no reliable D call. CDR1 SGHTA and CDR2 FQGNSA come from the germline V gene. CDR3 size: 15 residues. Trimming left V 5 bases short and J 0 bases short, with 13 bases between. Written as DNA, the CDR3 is TGTGCCAGCAGCAACCGGGTCACGTACCAAGAGACCCAGTACTTC. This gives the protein CASSNRVTYQETQYF.

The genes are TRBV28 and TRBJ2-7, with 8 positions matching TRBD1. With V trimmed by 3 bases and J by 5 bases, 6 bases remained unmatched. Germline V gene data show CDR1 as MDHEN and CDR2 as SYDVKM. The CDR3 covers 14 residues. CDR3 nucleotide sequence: TGTGCCAGCAGTTTCCTTGACAGGGGTAACGAGCAGTACGTC. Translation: CASSFLDRGNEQYV.

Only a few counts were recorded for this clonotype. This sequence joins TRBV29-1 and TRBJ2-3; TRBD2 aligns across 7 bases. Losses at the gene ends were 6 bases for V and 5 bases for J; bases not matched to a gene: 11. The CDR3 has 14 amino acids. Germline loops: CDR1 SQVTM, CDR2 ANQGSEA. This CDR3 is CSVAGAGVRDTQYF. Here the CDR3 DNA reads TGCAGCGTGGCCGGGGCGGGGGTCCGAGATACGCAGTATTTT.

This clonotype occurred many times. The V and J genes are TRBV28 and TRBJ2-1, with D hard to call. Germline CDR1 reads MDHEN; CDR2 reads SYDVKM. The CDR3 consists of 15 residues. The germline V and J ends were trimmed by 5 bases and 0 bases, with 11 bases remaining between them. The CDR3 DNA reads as TGTGCCAGCAGTCCATCCCCCTACTCCTACAATGAGCAGTTCTTC. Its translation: CASSPSPYSYNEQFF. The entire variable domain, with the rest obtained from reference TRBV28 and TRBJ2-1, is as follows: DVKVTQSSRYLVKRTGEKVFLECVQDMDHENMFWYRQDPGLGLRLIYFSYDVKMKEKGDIPEGYSVSREKKERFSLILESASTNQTSMYLCASSPSPYSYNEQFFGPGTRLTVL.